This TCR beta chain originates from a study of T-cell memory formation after mild COVID-19. Study background: The two donors had largely donor-specific TCR clusters.

About this clonotype: The antigen is unknown.

Libraries for TCRalpha and TCRbeta carried sample barcodes and unique molecular identifiers via 5'RACE. Using its own MiXCR run on the 5' RACE reads, TCRdb lists one record per CDR3 protein. The repertoire holds 120,000 or so distinct CDR3 sequences, about a sixth seen once, with 5% to 5.5% in the top ten. Whole-study results and caveats: Nothing showed for sure that second-wave clones peaking on day 37 were SARS-CoV-2 specific. Balance between CD4 and CD8 was seen in clones contracting day 15 to 85, and a CD4+ lean was seen in later expanders.

This clonotype was obtained from a man younger than 30 who had mild COVID-19 (a few samples of this study predate the infection). Cell type and time point are not known. The sample was PBMCs or a T cell subset sorted from them (not recorded which).

The CDR3 DNA is TGTGCCAGCGGGAATTTGAGATCAGCCCAGCATTTT. Translated: CASGNLRSAQHF. The genes are TRBV6-2 or TRBV6-3 and TRBJ1-5; unclear D gene. V lost 8 bases to trimming and J lost 11 bases, with 16 bases between them. The CDR3 loop spans 12 amino acids. Germline-derived CDR1 and CDR2 are MNHEY and SVGEGT.